This passage covers 32 T cell receptor beta chains from one sample sequenced in a study of cytomegalovirus exposure and HLA in healthy donors. TCRdb keeps only in-frame clones here, not all; method: immunoSEQ multiplex PCR. The sample lists about 43,000 clones, around nine tenths occurring once. The sample comprised PBMCs. These receptors were obtained from a man aged 18 to 29 in good health and CMV-seronegative.

The chain links TRBV28 to TRBJ1-1, with a tentative D call TRBD1 (5 bases). V was pared by 3 bases and J by 0 bases, with 8 bases between. The CDR3 covers 14 residues. Germline values: CDR1 MDHEN, CDR2 SYDVKM. For the CDR3, the DNA is TGTGCCAGCAGTTTTAGACAGATGAACACTGAAGCTTTCTTT. Its protein is CASSFRQMNTEAFF. Full variable domain (missing parts from reference TRBV28 and TRBJ1-1): DVKVTQSSRYLVKRTGEKVFLECVQDMDHENMFWYRQDPGLGLRLIYFSYDVKMKEKGDIPEGYSVSREKKERFSLILESASTNQTSMYLCASSFRQMNTEAFFGQGTRLTVV.

V is TRBV7-9 and J is TRBJ1-2, with D unclear. Trimming took off 1 base at V and 8 bases at J, with 8 bases between the two ends. Germline CDR1 SEHNR, CDR2 FQNEAQ (reference sequence). This CDR3 contains 12 residues. Here the CDR3 DNA reads TGTGCCAGCAGCTTAGGGGGAGAAGGCTACACCTTC. This sequence encodes CASSLGGEGYTF.

The chain employs TRBV7-2 and TRBJ2-1; 8 nucleotides align to TRBD2. CDR1 is SGHTA, CDR2 FQGNSA, per germline. J lost 6 bases, V lost 2 bases, and 6 bases had no gene match. This CDR3 is built from 15 residues. The CDR3 spells CASSLRAGVPNEQFF. CDR3 DNA sequence: TGTGCCAGCAGCTTACGAGCGGGAGTCCCCAATGAGCAGTTCTTC.

This clone was seen a few times. The V gene is TRBV19, the J gene TRBJ2-1, with D possibly TRBD1 on 5 matching bases. CDR1 and CDR2 (germline): LNHDA, SQIVND (reference sequence). The germline V and J ends were trimmed by 0 bases and 9 bases, with 6 bases remaining between them. The length of the CDR3 is 12 residues. The CDR3, as DNA: TGTGCCAGTAGTATAGATCAGGGTGAGCAGTTCTTC. It is translated as CASSIDQGEQFF.

The rearrangement uses TRBV4-1 and TRBJ1-4, with D perhaps matching TRBD1 (6 bases). Trimming left V 2 bases short and J 11 bases short, with 15 bases between. There are 14 residues in the CDR3. Germline CDR1 reads MGHRA; CDR2 reads YSYEKL. CDR3 DNA: TGCGCCAGCAGCCAAACAGGGTCGGTTAGGAAACTGTTTTTT. It codes for CASSQTGSVRKLFF.

The rearrangement links TRBV15 to TRBJ2-4, with 8 bases that match TRBD2. This CDR3 region has 14 residues. Germline assignment: CDR1 LNHNV and CDR2 YYDKDF (reference sequence). V was pared by 4 bases and J by 8 bases, with 7 bases of the junction left unmatched. The CDR3 DNA reads as TGTGCCACCAGCACCCTAGCGGGCGGGGACATTCAGTACTTC. It is translated as CATSTLAGGDIQYF.

The CDR3, as DNA: TGTGCCAGCTCGGGACTCCTCAGCACAGATACGCAGTATTTT. Its translation: CASSGLLSTDTQYF. The rearrangement uses TRBV2 and TRBJ2-3; TRBD2 might be the D (6 bases). Germline V gives CDR1 SNHLY, CDR2 FYNNEI. V lost 8 bases and J lost 0, with 12 bases in between. This CDR3 is built from 14 residues.

The V and J genes are TRBV29-1 and TRBJ1-5; no clear D. Trimming removed 4 bases at V and 7 bases at J, with 8 bases between. The CDR3 extends over 11 amino acids. Per germline, CDR1 SQVTM and CDR2 ANQGSEA. This chain's CDR3 is CSVGNGQPQHF. CDR3 nucleotide sequence: TGCAGCGTTGGGAACGGGCAGCCCCAGCATTTT.

The chain is built from TRBV7-2 and TRBJ2-6, with D perhaps matching TRBD2 (5 bases). Germline lookup yields CDR1 SGHTA and CDR2 FQGNSA. V lost 5 bases and J 0 bases, leaving 11 bases between the germline ends. This CDR3 region has 16 residues. CDR3 DNA: TGTGCCAGCAGCATCAGCACTAGCTCTGGGGCCAACGTCCTGACTTTC. Residues: CASSISTSSGANVLTF.

The rearrangement links TRBV9 to TRBJ2-3, with 9 bases matching TRBD2. This CDR3 has 15 amino acids. The V gene's germline CDR1 is SGDLS and CDR2 YYNGEE. The J segment lost 4 bases and the V segment lost 1 base, leaving 4 bases of the junction unmatched. CDR3 sequence: CASSVPSGASDTQYF. The CDR3 nucleotides read TGTGCCAGCAGCGTACCTAGCGGGGCCTCAGATACGCAGTATTTT.

V gene TRBV19 combines with J gene TRBJ2-5, with 7 positions matching TRBD2. The J call may not be correct, given that the DNA end is closer to TRBJ2-7. Germline CDR1 LNHDA, CDR2 SQIVND (reference sequence). This CDR3 contains 16 residues. CDR3 loop: CASSGETVRGSYEQYF. As DNA, the CDR3 is TGTGCCAGTAGTGGTGAGACGGTGCGGGGGTCCTACGAGCAGTACTTC.

The genes are TRBV6-5 and TRBJ1-1; 9 bases line up with TRBD1. The V and J ends lost 6 bases and 4 bases, in that order; junction bases with no gene match: 3. The CDR3 consists of 13 residues. CDR1 and CDR2 from the germline V gene are MNHEY and SVGAGI. Here the CDR3 DNA reads TGTGCCAGCAGACAGACAGGGGGCACTGAAGCTTTCTTT. This translates into CASRQTGGTEAFF.

The chain joins TRBV27 to TRBJ2-1; perhaps TRBD1 as D (5 bases). Between the trimmed V and J ends, which lost 6 bases and 1 base, there was a span of 16 bases. This CDR3 is built from 16 residues. CDR1 and CDR2 from the germline V gene are MNHEY and SMNVEV (reference sequence). CDR3: CASSSYQGFSYNEQFF. As DNA, the CDR3 is TGTGCCAGCAGCTCCTACCAGGGATTTTCCTACAATGAGCAGTTCTTC.

This chain connects TRBV7-9 to TRBJ2-1, with TRBD1 matching 9 bases. The CDR3 spans 16 residues. The germline V gene encodes CDR1 SEHNR and CDR2 FQNEAQ (reference sequence). Unmatched junction bases numbered 12, after V lost 10 bases and J lost 2 bases. The CDR3 bases are TGTGCCATAGCTCTTCCGGGACAGGGTCCCTACAATGAGCAGTTCTTC. Amino acids: CAIALPGQGPYNEQFF.

The chain links TRBV6-6 to TRBJ2-7, with 11 bases identical to TRBD2. Trimming at V came to 5 bases and at J to 4 bases, leaving 7 bases not matched to a gene. This CDR3 is 15 amino acids long. Looked up from germline, CDR1 is MNHNY and CDR2 is SVGAGI (reference sequence). The CDR3 DNA reads TGTGCCAGCAGTGAGCGACTAGCGGGACTTTACGAGCAGTACTTC. Translated, it gives CASSERLAGLYEQYF.

This clone was seen a few times. V usage is TRBV7-8 and J usage is TRBJ1-2, with 7 nucleotides matching TRBD1. V shed 5 bases and J 8 bases; nucleotides not matched to a gene: 8. Germline V gene sequence: CDR1 SGHVS, CDR2 FQNEAQ. CDR3 size: 13 residues. This CDR3 reads CASSPERGRGYTF. The CDR3 bases are TGTGCCAGCAGCCCAGAGAGGGGGCGAGGCTACACCTTC.

V gene TRBV28 combines with J gene TRBJ2-7; TRBD1 matches at 8 bases. Looked up from germline, CDR1 is MDHEN and CDR2 is SYDVKM. This CDR3 comprises 15 residues. Trimming at V came to 8 bases and at J to 5 bases, leaving 14 bases not matched to a gene. CDR3 nucleotides: TGTGCCAGCCTACGCCGGACAGGGCAGCGACACGAGCAGTACTTC. Amino acids: CASLRRTGQRHEQYF. Filled out from reference TRBV28 and TRBJ2-7, the complete variable domain reads DVKVTQSSRYLVKRTGEKVFLECVQDMDHENMFWYRQDPGLGLRLIYFSYDVKMKEKGDIPEGYSVSREKKERFSLILESASTNQTSMYLCASLRRTGQRHEQYFGPGTRLTVT.

V usage is TRBV6-6 and J usage is TRBJ2-1; TRBD1 might be the D (6 bases). The CDR3 contains 15 residues. V lost 6 bases, J lost 7 bases, and 19 bases lay in between. CDR1 MNHNY and CDR2 SVGAGI come from the germline V gene (reference sequence). For the CDR3, the DNA is TGTGCCAGCAGGCTCGCCGGGACAATAGATAATGAGCAGTTCTTC. Translating it yields CASRLAGTIDNEQFF.

This chain uses TRBV4-3 with TRBJ2-2; no definite D call. This CDR3 has 13 amino acids. The V end was cut by 8 bases, the J end by 4 bases, with 11 bases between. Germline CDR1 and CDR2: LGHNA and YSLEER. CDR3 sequence (DNA): TGCGCCAGCTACGACTTAGGCACCGGGGAGCTGTTTTTT. Translation: CASYDLGTGELFF.

The table lists this clone with a count of one. The V and J genes are TRBV10-3 and TRBJ1-1; TRBD1 is a possible D gene (6 bases). CDR1 and CDR2 from the germline V gene are ENHRY and SYGVKD. The CDR3 runs to 14 residues. V lost 4 bases, J lost 2 bases, and 11 bases lay in between. The CDR3 DNA follows: TGTGCCATCAGTGGTCAGACAGGAAACACTGAAGCTTTCTTT. Protein: CAISGQTGNTEAFF.

V usage is TRBV6-6 and J usage is TRBJ2-7; D perhaps matches TRBD1 (5 bases). The CDR3 extends over 13 amino acids. Trimming pared 2 bases from V and 6 bases from J, leaving 11 bases between. Germline V gives CDR1 MNHNY, CDR2 SVGAGI (reference sequence). CDR3 coding DNA: TGTGCCAGCAGTTACAAACCAGGGATCGAGCAGTACTTC. It is translated as CASSYKPGIEQYF.

The chain is built from TRBV7-9 and TRBJ1-1; no clear D gene. Trimming took 5 bases from V and 1 from J, leaving 11 bases between them. CDR3 length: 14 amino acids. Germline values: CDR1 SEHNR, CDR2 FQNEAQ (reference sequence). Here the CDR3 DNA reads TGTGCCAGCAGCCCCCTCGAGCCGAACACTGAAGCTTTCTTT. Translation: CASSPLEPNTEAFF.

The CDR3 sequence is CASSLALGPYSNQPQHF. For the CDR3, the DNA is TGTGCCAGCAGCTTAGCGCTGGGCCCCTATAGCAATCAGCCCCAGCATTTT. The chain employs TRBV7-9 and TRBJ1-5; no reliable D call. V shed 0 bases and J shed 0 bases, with 12 bases lying between them. This CDR3 spans 17 amino acids. CDR1 SEHNR and CDR2 FQNEAQ come from the germline V gene (reference sequence).

The CDR3 nucleotides are TGTGCCAGTAGTACGCCGGACAGTTACTCTGGAAACACCATATATTTT. This gives the protein CASSTPDSYSGNTIYF. The chain joins TRBV19 to TRBJ1-3, with D perhaps TRBD1 (6 bases). Trimming cost V 4 bases and J 0 bases, with 13 bases left between them. The CDR3 extends over 16 amino acids. Germline V gene lookup returns CDR1 LNHDA and CDR2 SQIVND (reference sequence). Supplemented by reference TRBV19 and TRBJ1-3, the full variable domain reads DGGITQSPKYLFRKEGQNVTLSCEQNLNHDAMYWYRQDPGQGLRLIYYSQIVNDFQKGDIAEGYSVSREKKESFPLTVTSAQKNPTAFYLCASSTPDSYSGNTIYFGEGSWLTVV.

CDR3 nucleotides: TGTGCCAGCAGTAACCCTCCCCCAGGCTCCTATGGCTACACCTTC. This sequence encodes CASSNPPPGSYGYTF. The chain combines TRBV6-6 with TRBJ1-2; no definite D call. The germline CDR1 and CDR2 sequences are MNHNY and SVGAGI (reference sequence). V lost 5 bases, J lost 4 bases, and 17 bases lay in between. CDR3 size: 15 residues.

This chain joins TRBV6-5 and TRBJ2-7; D ambiguous. Germline CDR1 reads MNHEY; CDR2 reads SVGAGI. Trimming shortened V by 2 bases and J by 3 bases, and 11 bases separated the two germline ends. The CDR3 extends over 14 amino acids. CDR3 residues: CASSYEVLVYEQYF. CDR3 bases: TGTGCCAGCAGTTACGAGGTCCTTGTCTACGAGCAGTACTTC.

The chain is built from TRBV7-9 and TRBJ2-7, with 10 nucleotides matching TRBD1. This CDR3 spans 14 amino acids. Germline V gene lookup returns CDR1 SEHNR and CDR2 FQNEAQ (reference sequence). J was trimmed by 3 bases and V by 5 bases; bases with no gene match: 4. CDR3 loop: CASSRQGAGYEQYF. The CDR3 DNA reads TGTGCCAGCAGCCGACAGGGGGCAGGCTACGAGCAGTACTTC.

This clone was recorded once. The chain recombines TRBV6-5 with TRBJ2-1; the D gene is possibly TRBD2 (6 bases). The V gene lost 7 bases and the J gene lost 9 bases, with 19 bases spanning the gap. The length of the CDR3 is 14 residues. In germline, CDR1 is MNHEY, CDR2 SVGAGI. The CDR3 here is CASTKREAISEQFF. In DNA form, the CDR3 reads TGTGCCAGCACCAAAAGGGAGGCTATCAGTGAGCAGTTCTTC.

Turning to this clone: This sample includes further DNA sequences coding for the same CDR3. The chain is built from TRBV18 and TRBJ1-1, with a tentative D call TRBD1 (6 bases). Between the trimmed V and J ends, which lost 3 bases and 4 bases, there was a span of 9 bases. Germline CDR1 reads KGHSH; CDR2 reads LQKENI. This CDR3 is built from 13 residues. In DNA form, the CDR3 reads TGTGCCAGCTCACCTCAAGGGGGCACTGAAGCTTTCTTT. Protein product: CASSPQGGTEAFF.

The chain couples TRBV7-9 to TRBJ1-4, with 7 positions matching TRBD1. Germline V gene sequence: CDR1 SEHNR, CDR2 FQNEAQ (reference sequence). With 4 bases clipped from V and 2 bases from J, the junction kept 7 bases outside the gene matches. The CDR3 has 16 amino acids. CDR3 protein: CASSSRQGATNEKLFF. The CDR3, as DNA: TGTGCCAGCAGCTCCAGACAGGGTGCCACTAATGAAAAACTGTTTTTT.

V and J are TRBV6-5 and TRBJ1-6; unclear D gene. This CDR3 has 15 residues. The germline V gene has CDR1 MNHEY and CDR2 SVGAGI. V dropped 4 bases and J dropped 10 bases, with 17 bases sitting between them. The CDR3 loop reads CASSFSLSVQSPLHF. The CDR3 coding sequence is TGTGCCAGCAGTTTTTCCCTCTCAGTTCAATCACCCCTCCACTTT.

The V and J genes are TRBV7-6 and TRBJ1-1; D may be TRBD1 (6 bases). V was pared by 3 bases and J by 1 base, with 6 bases between. CDR1 is SGHVS and CDR2 is FNYEAQ in the germline V gene. This CDR3 contains 13 residues. For the CDR3, the DNA is TGTGCCAGCAGCTTGGGACAGAACACTGAAGCTTTCTTT. Translating it yields CASSLGQNTEAFF.